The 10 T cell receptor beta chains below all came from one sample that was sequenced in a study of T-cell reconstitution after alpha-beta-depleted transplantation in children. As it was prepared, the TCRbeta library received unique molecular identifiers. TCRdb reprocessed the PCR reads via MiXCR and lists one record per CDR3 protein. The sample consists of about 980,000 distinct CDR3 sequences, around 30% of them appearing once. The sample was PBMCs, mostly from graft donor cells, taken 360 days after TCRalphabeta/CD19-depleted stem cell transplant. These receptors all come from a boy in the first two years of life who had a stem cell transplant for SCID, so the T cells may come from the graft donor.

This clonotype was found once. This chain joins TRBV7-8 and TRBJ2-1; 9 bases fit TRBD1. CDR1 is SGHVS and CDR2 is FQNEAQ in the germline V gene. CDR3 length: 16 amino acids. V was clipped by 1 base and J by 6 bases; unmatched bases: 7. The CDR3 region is CASSLEGGQGANEQFF. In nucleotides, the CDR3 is TGTGCCAGCAGCTTAGAAGGGGGACAGGGCGCCAATGAGCAGTTCTTC.

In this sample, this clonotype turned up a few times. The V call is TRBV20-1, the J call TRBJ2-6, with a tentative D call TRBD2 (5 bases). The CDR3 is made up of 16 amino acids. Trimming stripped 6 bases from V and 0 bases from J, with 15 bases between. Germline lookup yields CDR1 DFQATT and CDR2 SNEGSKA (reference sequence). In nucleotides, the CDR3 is TGCAGTGCCCGAGGGTTGATGACCTCTGGGGCCAACGTCCTGACTTTC. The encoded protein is CSARGLMTSGANVLTF.

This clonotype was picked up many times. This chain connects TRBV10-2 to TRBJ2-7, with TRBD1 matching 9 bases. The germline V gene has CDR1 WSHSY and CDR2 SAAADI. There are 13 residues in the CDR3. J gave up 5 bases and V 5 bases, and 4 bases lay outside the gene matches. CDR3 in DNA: TGCGCCAGCAGTCGGGACAGGGTCCACGAGCAGTACTTC. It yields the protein CASSRDRVHEQYF.

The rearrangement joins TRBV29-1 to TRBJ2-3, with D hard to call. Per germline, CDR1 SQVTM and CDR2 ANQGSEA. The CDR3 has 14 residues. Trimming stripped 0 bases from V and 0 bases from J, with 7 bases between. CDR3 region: CSVEDQASTDTQYF. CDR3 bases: TGCAGCGTTGAAGATCAGGCTAGCACAGATACGCAGTATTTT.

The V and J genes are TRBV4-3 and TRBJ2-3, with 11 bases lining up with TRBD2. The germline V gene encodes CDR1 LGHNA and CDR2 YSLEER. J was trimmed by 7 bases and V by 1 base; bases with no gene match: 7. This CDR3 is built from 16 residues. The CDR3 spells CASSQVSSGGSHTQYF. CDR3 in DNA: TGCGCCAGCAGCCAAGTTTCTAGCGGGGGGTCCCATACGCAGTATTTT.

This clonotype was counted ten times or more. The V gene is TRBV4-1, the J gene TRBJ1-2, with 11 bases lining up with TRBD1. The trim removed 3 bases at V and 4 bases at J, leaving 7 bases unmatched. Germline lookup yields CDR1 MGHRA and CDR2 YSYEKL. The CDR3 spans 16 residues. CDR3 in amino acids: CASSHEGTGGFYGYTF. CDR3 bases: TGCGCCAGCAGCCACGAAGGGACAGGGGGATTCTATGGCTACACCTTC.

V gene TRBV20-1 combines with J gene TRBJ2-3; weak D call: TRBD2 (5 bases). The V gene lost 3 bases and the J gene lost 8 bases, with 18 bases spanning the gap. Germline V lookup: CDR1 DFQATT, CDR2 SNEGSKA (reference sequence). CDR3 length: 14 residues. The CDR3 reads CSASWRKPRATQYF. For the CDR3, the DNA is TGCAGTGCTAGTTGGAGGAAACCTCGGGCTACGCAGTATTTT.

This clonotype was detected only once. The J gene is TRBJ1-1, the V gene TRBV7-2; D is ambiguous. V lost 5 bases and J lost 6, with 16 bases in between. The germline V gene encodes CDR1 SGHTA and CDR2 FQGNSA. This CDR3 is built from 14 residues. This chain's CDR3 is CASSDFSGSSEAFF. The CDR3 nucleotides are TGTGCCAGCAGCGATTTTAGCGGGAGCTCTGAAGCTTTCTTT.

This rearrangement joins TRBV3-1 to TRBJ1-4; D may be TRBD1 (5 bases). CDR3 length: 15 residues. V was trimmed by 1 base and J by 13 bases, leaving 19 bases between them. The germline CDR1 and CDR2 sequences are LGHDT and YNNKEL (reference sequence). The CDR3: CASSQAKIGWQGLFF. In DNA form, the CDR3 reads TGTGCCAGCAGCCAAGCCAAGATCGGTTGGCAGGGACTGTTTTTT.

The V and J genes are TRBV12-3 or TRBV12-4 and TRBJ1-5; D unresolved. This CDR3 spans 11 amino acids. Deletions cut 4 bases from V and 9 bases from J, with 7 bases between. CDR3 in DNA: TGTGCCAGCAGTTCCCTAGGGCCCCAGCATTTT. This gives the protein CASSSLGPQHF.